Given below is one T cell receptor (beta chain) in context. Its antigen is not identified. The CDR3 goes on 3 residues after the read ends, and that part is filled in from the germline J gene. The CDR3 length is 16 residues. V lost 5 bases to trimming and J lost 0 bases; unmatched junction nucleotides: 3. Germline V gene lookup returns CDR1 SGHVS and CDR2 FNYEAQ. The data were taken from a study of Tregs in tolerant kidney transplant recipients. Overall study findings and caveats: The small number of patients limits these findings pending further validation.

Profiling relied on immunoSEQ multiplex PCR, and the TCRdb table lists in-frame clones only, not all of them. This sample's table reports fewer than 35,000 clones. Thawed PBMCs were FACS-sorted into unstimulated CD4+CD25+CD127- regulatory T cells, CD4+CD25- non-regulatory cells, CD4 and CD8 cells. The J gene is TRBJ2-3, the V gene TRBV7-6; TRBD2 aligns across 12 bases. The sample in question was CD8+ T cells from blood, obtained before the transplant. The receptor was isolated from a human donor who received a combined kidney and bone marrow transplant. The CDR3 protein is CASSALAGGSTDTQYF. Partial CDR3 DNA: TGTGCCAGCAGCGCACTAGCGGGGGGTAGCACAGATACG. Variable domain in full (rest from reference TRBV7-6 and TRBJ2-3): GAGVSQSPRYKVTKRGQDVALRCDPISGHVSLYWYRQALGQGPEFLTYFNYEAQQDKSGLPNDRFSAERPEGSISTLTIQRTEQRDSAMYRCASSALAGGSTDTQYFGPGTRLTVL.